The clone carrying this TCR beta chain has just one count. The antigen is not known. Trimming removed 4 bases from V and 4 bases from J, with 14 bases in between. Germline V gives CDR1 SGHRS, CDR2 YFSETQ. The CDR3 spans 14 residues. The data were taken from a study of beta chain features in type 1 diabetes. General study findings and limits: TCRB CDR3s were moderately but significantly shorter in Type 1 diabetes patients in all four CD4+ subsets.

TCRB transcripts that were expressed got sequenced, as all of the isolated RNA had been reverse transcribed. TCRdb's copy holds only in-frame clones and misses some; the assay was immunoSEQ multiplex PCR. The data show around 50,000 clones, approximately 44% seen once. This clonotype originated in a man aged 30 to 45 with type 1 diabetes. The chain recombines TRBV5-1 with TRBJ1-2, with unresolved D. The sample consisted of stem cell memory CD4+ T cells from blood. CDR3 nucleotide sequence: TGCGCCAGCAGCCCTGCGGGTATGACCTATGGCTACACCTTC. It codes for CASSPAGMTYGYTF.